These T cell receptor beta chains were read from a single sample in a study of blood T cell repertoires in COVID-19. TCRdb keeps only in-frame clones here, not all; method: immunoSEQ multiplex PCR. The sample consists of 210,000 or so clones, roughly 81% of them appearing once. The sample consisted of peripheral blood. The origin of the receptors is a woman in her sixties or seventies with active or convalescent COVID-19. CDR3s include the opening cysteine and the closing phenylalanine or tryptophan. D genes are given only for firm matches. A row's size may be missing; if present it is once, few, many or a size class.

NA	TRBV11-2	NA	TRBJ1-5	TGTGCCAGCAGCCGTGCAGGCGCAGGCAATCAGCCCCAGCATTTT	CASSRAGAGNQPQHF
NA	TRBV29-1	NA	TRBJ1-1	TGCAGCGTCGTCTCCCCGAGGACTGAAGCTTTCTTT	CSVVSPRTEAFF
TRBD1	TRBV5-4	few	TRBJ2-3	TGTGCCAGCAGCTTGTCGCAGGGGGCAGATACGCAGTATTTT	CASSLSQGADTQYF
NA	TRBV6-1	once	TRBJ2-7	TGTGCCAGCAGTGAATACCGGGTCTTAAGTACCTCCTACGAGCAGTACTTC	CASSEYRVLSTSYEQYF
TRBD1	TRBV6-5	NA	TRBJ2-7	TGTGCCAGCACCCCGGACAGGGCGATCTCCTACGAGCAGTACTTC	CASTPDRAISYEQYF
NA	TRBV9	NA	TRBJ2-2	TGTGCCAGCAGCGTAGGGGGGGTCACCGGGGAGCTGTTTTTT	CASSVGGVTGELFF
NA	TRBV6-5	once	TRBJ1-5	TGTGCCAGCAGTTACTCGAGGGATCAGCCCCAGCATTTT	CASSYSRDQPQHF
TRBD1	TRBV5-4	NA	TRBJ1-2	TGTGCCAGCAGCTCGGGACAGGGGAGCTATGGCTACACCTTC	CASSSGQGSYGYTF
NA	TRBV18	NA	TRBJ1-2	TGTGCCAGCTCACCAGGGCAGAACTATGGCTACACCTTC	CASSPGQNYGYTF
TRBD1	TRBV11-2	NA	TRBJ1-6	TGTGCCAGCAGCCATTACCTTGGACAGGGGGGCTCACCCCTCCACTTT	CASSHYLGQGGSPLHF
TRBD1	TRBV4-1	few	TRBJ2-7	TGCGCCAGCAGCCAAAACAGGGGCTACGAGCAGTACTTC	CASSQNRGYEQYF
TRBD2	TRBV13	NA	TRBJ2-1	TGTGCCAGCAGCTTAGACCTAGCGGGAAGGAATGAGCAGTTCTTC	CASSLDLAGRNEQFF
NA	TRBV3-1/TRBV3-2	NA	TRBJ1-2	TGTGCCAGCAGCCAGTTAGCAGGGCCCAGCTATGGCTACACCTTC	CASSQLAGPSYGYTF
NA	TRBV9	NA	TRBJ2-6	TGTGCCAGCAGCTGGACAGCCCGCTCTGGGGCCAACGTCCTGACTTTC	CASSWTARSGANVLTF
TRBD2	TRBV3-1/TRBV3-2	NA	TRBJ2-2	TGTGCCAGCACCCAAGGGCTAGCGGGAATCACCGGGGAGCTGTTTTTT	CASTQGLAGITGELFF
TRBD1	TRBV30	NA	TRBJ2-7	TGTGCCTGGCAGGGACAGGGGTTGGACGAGCAGTACTTC	CAWQGQGLDEQYF
NA	TRBV5-8	NA	TRBJ1-5	TGTGCCAGCAGCTTTCAACGCTATAGCAATCAGCCCCAGCATTTT	CASSFQRYSNQPQHF
NA	TRBV28	NA	TRBJ1-2	TGTGCCAGCAGTTACGGGAGGGTCGGTGGCTACACCTTC	CASSYGRVGGYTF
NA	TRBV6-1	NA	TRBJ2-2	TGTGCCAGCAGTGAAGCGCCAGGCACCGGGGAGCTGTTTTTT	CASSEAPGTGELFF
NA	TRBV15	NA	TRBJ2-4	TGTGCCACCAGCAGAGCCCAGGCAACGGGGAACATTCAGTACTTC	CATSRAQATGNIQYF
NA	TRBV2	NA	TRBJ2-5	TGTGCCAGCAGTGTCCCGGGTCGGGGCCAAGAGACCCAGTACTTC	CASSVPGRGQETQYF
NA	TRBV9	NA	TRBJ1-4	TGTGCCAGCAGCGCCACAGGGAACTATGAAAAACTGTTTTTT	CASSATGNYEKLFF
TRBD1	TRBV5-8	NA	TRBJ1-5	TGTGCCAGCAGTATTACAGGGGGAAATCAGCCCCAGCATTTT	CASSITGGNQPQHF
NA	TRBV27	NA	TRBJ2-1	TGTGCCAGCAGTTTAGGTCCCAGGGGTGAGCAGTTCTTC	CASSLGPRGEQFF
NA	TRBV9	once	TRBJ2-3	TGTGCCAGCAGAAAAGGGGACTCACGGGATACGCAGTATTTT	CASRKGDSRDTQYF
NA	TRBV6-1	NA	TRBJ1-3	TGTGCCAGCAGTGAAGCGGCAGGGCCTGGAAACACCATATATTTT	CASSEAAGPGNTIYF
TRBD1	TRBV2	NA	TRBJ2-1	TGTGCCAGCAGCCCCCCAGGGGGCTTGTATGAGCAGTTCTTC	CASSPPGGLYEQFF
NA	TRBV5-1	NA	TRBJ2-3	TGCGCCAGCAGCTTGTCGAGGACTTTATACACAGATACGCAGTATTTT	CASSLSRTLYTDTQYF
TRBD1	TRBV10-1	NA	TRBJ2-7	TGCGCCAGCAGTGAGGGACAGGGGGCTCGCGAGCAGTACTTC	CASSEGQGAREQYF
NA	TRBV5-8	few	TRBJ2-2	TGTGCCAGCAACATGGGTTGGACACAATACACCGGGGAGCTGTTTTTT	CASNMGWTQYTGELFF
TRBD2	TRBV5-4	many	TRBJ2-5	TGTGCCAGCAGCGGTTTAGCGGGAGGGACTATACTAGAGACCCAGTACTTC	CASSGLAGGTILETQYF
TRBD2	TRBV9	once	TRBJ2-3	TGTGCCAGCAGCGTGACTAGCCGGGCGGTAGATACGCAGTATTTT	CASSVTSRAVDTQYF
NA	TRBV5-1	NA	TRBJ2-3	TGCGCCAGCAGCTACTCCGGAGGGGTTAGTGGCGTAGGGGATACGCAGTATTTT	CASSYSGGVSGVGDTQYF
NA	TRBV7-7	few	TRBJ2-7	TGTGCCAGCAGTGAAGGGCCGGGGGGCCCCTACGAGCAGTACTTC	CASSEGPGGPYEQYF
TRBD2	TRBV28	NA	TRBJ2-2	TGTGCCAGCAGTGCCGGACTAGCGGAAAACACCGGGGAGCTGTTTTTT	CASSAGLAENTGELFF
NA	TRBV9	NA	TRBJ1-5	TGTGCCAGCGGTTACGGGTCGAATCAGCCCCAGCATTTT	CASGYGSNQPQHF
NA	TRBV12-3/TRBV12-4	NA	TRBJ2-3	TGTGCCAGCAGTTCAAAAACAGATACGCAGTATTTT	CASSSKTDTQYF
TRBD1	TRBV5-4	NA	TRBJ1-1	TGTGCCAGCAGCTTGTATCGCGACAGGGGGACTGAAGCTTTCTTT	CASSLYRDRGTEAFF
NA	TRBV15	NA	TRBJ2-7	TGTGCCACCAGCAGAGGATGGACTGACTACGAGCAGTACTTC	CATSRGWTDYEQYF
TRBD2	TRBV14	NA	TRBJ2-3	TGTGCCAGCAGCCAAGTCCTAGCGGGAGGTCTGACGCAGTATTTT	CASSQVLAGGLTQYF
TRBD1	TRBV27	NA	TRBJ2-1	TGTGCCAGCAGTTTGAGGGGGCCGAATGAGCAGTTCTTC	CASSLRGPNEQFF
NA	TRBV3-1/TRBV3-2	few	TRBJ2-7	TGTGCCAGCAGTCATGCCGGAGACTACGAGCAGTACTTC	CASSHAGDYEQYF
TRBD1	TRBV5-4	NA	TRBJ1-6	TGTGCCAGCAGCGGCGACAGGGCGGCCCTCCACTTT	CASSGDRAALHF
NA	TRBV24-1	NA	TRBJ1-2	TGTGCCACCGGCGCGGGGGGTAACTATGGCTACACCTTC	CATGAGGNYGYTF
NA	TRBV9	NA	TRBJ2-3	TGTGCCAGCAGTCGGACAGTCACAGATACGCAGTATTTT	CASSRTVTDTQYF